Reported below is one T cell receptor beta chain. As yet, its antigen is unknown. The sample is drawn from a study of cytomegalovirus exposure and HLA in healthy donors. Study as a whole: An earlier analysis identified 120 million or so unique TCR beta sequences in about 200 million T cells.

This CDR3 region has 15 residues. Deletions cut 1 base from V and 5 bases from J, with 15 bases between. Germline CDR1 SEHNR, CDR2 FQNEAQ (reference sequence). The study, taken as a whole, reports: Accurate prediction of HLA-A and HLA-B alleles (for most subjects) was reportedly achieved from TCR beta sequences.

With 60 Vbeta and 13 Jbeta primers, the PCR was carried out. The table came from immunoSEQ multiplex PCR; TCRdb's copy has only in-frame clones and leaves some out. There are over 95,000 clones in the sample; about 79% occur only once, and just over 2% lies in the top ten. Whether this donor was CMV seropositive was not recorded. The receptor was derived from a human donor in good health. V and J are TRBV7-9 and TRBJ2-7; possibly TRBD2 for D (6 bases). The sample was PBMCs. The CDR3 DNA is TGTGCCAGCAGCTTAGTACGCGGGAAAACCCACGAGCAGTACTTC. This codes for CASSLVRGKTHEQYF.